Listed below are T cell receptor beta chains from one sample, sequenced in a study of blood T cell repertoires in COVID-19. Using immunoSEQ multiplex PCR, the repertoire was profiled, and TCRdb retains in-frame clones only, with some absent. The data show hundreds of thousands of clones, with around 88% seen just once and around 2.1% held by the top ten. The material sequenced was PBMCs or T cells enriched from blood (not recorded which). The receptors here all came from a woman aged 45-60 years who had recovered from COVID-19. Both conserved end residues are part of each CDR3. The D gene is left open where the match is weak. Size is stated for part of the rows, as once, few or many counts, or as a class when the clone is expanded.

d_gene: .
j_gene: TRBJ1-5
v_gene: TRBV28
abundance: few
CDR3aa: CAAGTGTSQPQHF
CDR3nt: TGTGCCGCCGGAACAGGGACCAGTCAGCCCCAGCATTTT

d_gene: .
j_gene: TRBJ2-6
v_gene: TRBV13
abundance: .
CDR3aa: CASSLRSSGANVLTF
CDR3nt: TGTGCCAGCAGCCTACGAAGCTCTGGGGCCAACGTCCTGACTTTC

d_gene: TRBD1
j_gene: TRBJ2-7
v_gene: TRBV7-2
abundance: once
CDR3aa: CASSLGQGWFYYEQYF
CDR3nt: TGTGCCAGCAGCTTGGGACAGGGTTGGTTTTACTACGAGCAGTACTTC

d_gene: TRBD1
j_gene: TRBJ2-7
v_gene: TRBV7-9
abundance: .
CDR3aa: CASSSGQGSYEQYF
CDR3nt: TGTGCCAGCAGCTCCGGACAGGGCTCCTACGAGCAGTACTTC

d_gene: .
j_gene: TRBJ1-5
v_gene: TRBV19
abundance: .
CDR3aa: CASSVRDSNQPQHF
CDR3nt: TGTGCCAGTAGTGTACGGGACTCCAATCAGCCCCAGCATTTT

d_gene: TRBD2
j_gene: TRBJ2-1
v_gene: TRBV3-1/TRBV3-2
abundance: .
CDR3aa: CASSQASGGYNEQFF
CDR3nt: TGTGCCAGCAGCCAAGCTAGCGGGGGTTACAATGAGCAGTTCTTC

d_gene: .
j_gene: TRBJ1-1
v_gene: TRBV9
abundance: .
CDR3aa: CASSRRTEQNTEAFF
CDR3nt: TGTGCCAGCAGCCGACGGACAGAGCAGAACACTGAAGCTTTCTTT

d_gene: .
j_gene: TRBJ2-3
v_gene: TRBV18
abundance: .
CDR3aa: CASSPPISADTQYF
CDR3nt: TGTGCCAGCTCACCACCGATAAGCGCAGATACGCAGTATTTT

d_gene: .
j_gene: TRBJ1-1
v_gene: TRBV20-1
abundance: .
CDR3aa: CSASEARLNTEAFF
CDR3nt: TGCAGTGCTAGTGAGGCACGTCTGAACACTGAAGCTTTCTTT

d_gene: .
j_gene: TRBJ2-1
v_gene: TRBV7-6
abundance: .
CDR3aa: CASSPSETSSYNEQFF
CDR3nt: TGTGCCAGCAGCCCATCCGAGACTAGCTCCTACAATGAGCAGTTCTTC

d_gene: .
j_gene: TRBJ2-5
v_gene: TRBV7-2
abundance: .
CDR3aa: CASSFRVAQETQYF
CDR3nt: TGTGCCAGCAGCTTCCGGGTAGCTCAAGAGACCCAGTACTTC

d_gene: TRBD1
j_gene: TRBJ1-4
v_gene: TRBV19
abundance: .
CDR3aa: CASSIGQGASNEKLFF
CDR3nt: TGTGCCAGTAGTATCGGACAGGGGGCTTCTAATGAAAAACTGTTTTTT

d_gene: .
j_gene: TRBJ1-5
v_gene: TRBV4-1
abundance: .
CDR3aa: CASSSSEGGVYSNQPQHF
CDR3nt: TGCGCCAGCAGCTCCAGCGAAGGGGGGGTTTATAGCAATCAGCCCCAGCATTTT

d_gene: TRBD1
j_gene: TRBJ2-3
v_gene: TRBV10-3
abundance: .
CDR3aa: CAISESWDRVGDTQYF
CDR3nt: TGTGCCATCAGTGAGTCATGGGACAGGGTGGGCGATACGCAGTATTTT

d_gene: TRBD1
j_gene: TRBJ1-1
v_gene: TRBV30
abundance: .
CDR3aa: CAWSRELTGTGKNTEAFF
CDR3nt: TGTGCCTGGAGTCGAGAATTAACCGGGACAGGGAAAAACACTGAAGCTTTCTTT

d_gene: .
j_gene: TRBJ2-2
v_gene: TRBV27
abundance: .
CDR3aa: CASSLLTGELFF
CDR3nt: TGTGCCAGCAGTTTACTCACCGGGGAGCTGTTTTTT

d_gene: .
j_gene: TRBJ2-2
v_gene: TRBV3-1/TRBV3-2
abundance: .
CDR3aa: CASSRKTKSNTGELFF
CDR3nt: TGTGCCAGCAGTCGGAAAACTAAATCGAACACCGGGGAGCTGTTTTTT

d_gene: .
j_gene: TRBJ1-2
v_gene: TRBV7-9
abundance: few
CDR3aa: CASSSNTALYGYTF
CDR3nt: TGTGCCAGCAGCTCAAACACAGCCCTATATGGCTACACCTTC

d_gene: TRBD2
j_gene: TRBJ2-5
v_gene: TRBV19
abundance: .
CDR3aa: CASSSLAGFRSETQYF
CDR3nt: TGTGCCAGTAGTTCCCTAGCGGGATTCAGATCAGAGACCCAGTACTTC

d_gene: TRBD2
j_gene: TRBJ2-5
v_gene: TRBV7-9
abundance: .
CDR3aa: CASSFVSGVKETQYF
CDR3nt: TGTGCCAGCAGCTTCGTTAGCGGGGTAAAAGAGACCCAGTACTTC